This T cell receptor beta chain was found in a study of blood T cell repertoires in COVID-19 (dated by TCRdb to the early 2020s). In the study overall: Samples covering the acute and convalescent phases of COVID-19 were provided by collaborators in the United States, Italy and Spain. Where HLA class I and class II types were available, the types were taken from metadata supplied by the sample provider, not from assay-based typing. The sample metadata nearly always contained a de-identified subject ID, COVID-19 status, age in years and sex. Deeply sampled blood TCRbeta repertoires from subjects exposed to, actively infected with, or recovered from COVID-19 were included in the dataset. Samples came from the ongoing ImmuneRACE study (first 160 participants) plus 1,254 subjects from 6 global collaborators. The repertoires were released in a freely available public database meant as a resource for research on the immune response to SARS-CoV-2. The prospective study material was composed of cDNA or gDNA derived from T cells, B-cell-depleted T cells, or PBMCs.

Based on its abundance in the sample, this clone is medium-sized (0.01 to 0.1%). Its antigen specificity is not known. No base-level quality is on record; no much larger clone is a single base apart. Participants in the prospective study were aged about 18 to 95 years, lived in over 20 United States geographic areas, and enrolled through a virtual design. To assign participants to cohorts, the prospective study relied on clinical history that participants themselves reported in a screening survey and a study questionnaire. Recovered participants in ImmuneRACE Cohort 3 were defined by two consecutive negative NP/OP PCR tests, clearance by a healthcare professional, or resolution of symptoms. In the prospective study, mobile phlebotomists collected whole blood, serum and a nasopharyngeal or oropharyngeal swab from each participant. Participants in the prospective study had the option to provide additional blood draws and questionnaires over a roughly 2-month period. Prospective study blood samples were shipped either frozen or at room temperature before DNA extraction.

The germline V gene gives CDR1 as SGHVS and CDR2 as FQNEAQ. The CDR3 runs 14 residues from the cysteine to the phenylalanine. Left in the record is the CDR3 DNA by itself, 42 bases read in frame from the first base. Trimming takes 5 bases from V and 6 bases from J, and the germline ends sit 13 bases apart. The immunoSEQ Assay, a bias-controlled multiplex PCR, was used to amplify TCRbeta CDR3 regions from genomic DNA. In the source study's methods: Within the assay, amplification of reference gene primers was used to estimate how many nucleated cells each sample contained. To quantify the absolute abundance of each unique TCRbeta CDR3 rearrangement, sequence reads were collapsed and filtered. Productive Simpson clonality was computed per sample as the square root of Simpson's diversity index over productive rearrangements. TCRdb provides this immuneACCESS table in a form limited to in-frame rearrangements. Some clones are lacking; in checked studies, under half of them reflect an unresolved V gene, and why the rest are absent is not known. V and J calls and clone size come straight from that table; D and trimming were deduced from the DNA. This sample holds roughly 180,000 clones; roughly 82% were observed only once. Together, the top ten hold 10% to 15% of the sample.

Study-wide conclusions, independent of this receptor: How much clinical and demographic metadata was included differed by source and by participant, and the metadata was provided uncurated.

This clonotype was sampled from a man aged 35-49 years who had recovered from COVID-19. This receptor chain uses TRBV7-8 and TRBJ2-2, with no confident D gene call. Sequencing was performed on PBMCs or T cells enriched from blood (not recorded which). The nucleotide sequence is TGTGCCAGCAGCCAGAGTTCGGTTCCCGGGGAGCTGTTTTTT. This encodes CASSQSSVPGELFF.